This T cell receptor (beta chain) was captured by sequencing in a study of OX40 agonist ivuxolimab in advanced cancers. Regarding the study as a whole: Relative to CD4+, CD8+ T cells held more expanded clones on average.

Using immunoSEQ multiplex PCR, the repertoire was profiled, and TCRdb retains in-frame clones only, with some absent. The top ten clones hold approximately 1.3% of a sample with roughly 90,000 clones, around nine tenths of them seen once. The V gene end was trimmed by 5 bases and the J gene end by 5 bases; junction bases not matched to a gene: 13. This CDR3 is 17 amino acids long. Germline lookup yields CDR1 SGHTA and CDR2 FQGTGA. Exclusion applied to patients with autoimmune disease history or systemic immunosuppression. To note about this clone: What it binds is not known.

The sample in question was CD4+ or CD8+ T cells sorted from blood, obtained in a trial of the OX40 agonist ivuxolimab. The chain employs TRBV7-3 and TRBJ2-5; 11 bases are a match to TRBD1. The receptor comes from an adult with an advanced solid tumor such as melanoma, head and neck, liver or kidney cancer. CDR3 amino acids: CASSRFGGQGARETQYF. The CDR3 nucleotides are TGTGCCAGCAGCCGCTTCGGAGGACAGGGGGCGCGTGAGACCCAGTACTTC.